This T cell receptor (beta chain) was sequenced in a study of shared clonotypes between healthy human individuals (TCRdb year 2020). Background for the entire study: The cohort included a few men and a couple of women between 18 and 49 years of age. Different laboratories and diverse techniques were used to prepare libraries and sequence TCR repertoires, to increase sequencing depth and limit assay-specific biases. Between about 0.85 and 9.5 billion PBMCs per donor were obtained by leukapheresis. Per donor, three plates each were used for CD4 naive and CD4 memory, two for CD8 naive, and one for CD8 memory. Blood TCR repertoires of roughly five healthy adults were deeply sequenced to estimate repertoire size and the extent of clonotype sharing between individuals.

The donors were healthy, HIV-negative adults who had no recently reported acute infections or vaccinations. Every donor was a Caucasian adult residing in Nashville, Tennessee, USA. CD4+ T cells were enriched by magnetic negative selection, after which naive cells were positively selected on CD45RA and the negative fraction was taken as the memory subset. After blood collection by leukapheresis, PBMCs were isolated using Ficoll-Histopaque density gradient centrifugation and then cryopreserved in the vapor phase of liquid nitrogen. Analytical flow cytometry was used to check the purity and quantity of every magnetically sorted T cell population. From each sorted fraction, genomic DNA was isolated and quantified by UV absorbance on a Nanodrop 2000c. Using the deep immunoSEQ assay, multiplex PCR amplified TCR CDR3 regions from genomic DNA. Extracted genomic DNA from each cell subset was spread evenly across all wells of several immunoSEQ 96-well plates, with each plate serving as a replicate. For sorted subsets, each replicate PCR was loaded with roughly 190 ng genomic DNA, equivalent to 30,000 or so T cell genomes. Purified libraries were quantified with a Qubit 3.0 fluorometer, sized on a Bioanalyzer 2100, and re-quantified with the KAPA Library Quantification kit. Every immunoSEQ 96-well plate was sequenced on a dedicated single-read 150-cycle Illumina NextSeq 550 flow cell. The authors' analysis ran thus. Because only junctional sequences without quality scores were contained in the immunoSEQ output, filtering matching that applied to full-length reads could not be performed. Sequences were annotated with PyIR, a Python wrapper for IgBLAST v1.9, using IMGT germline references to assign V/J genes and CDR3. Reads were removed for weak V/J assignments (E-value above 1e-6), missing CDR3, stop codons, out-of-frame junctions, or ambiguous translated residues. V3J clonotypes were defined by identical inferred V gene, J gene, and CDR3 amino acid sequence. Percentage overlap between repertoires was computed as shared unique clonotypes divided by the size of the smaller repertoire. Repertoire richness was assessed with RTK rarefaction, the Chao1 estimator, and Recon v2.1 estimates of unobserved clonotypes. For all TCRbeta clonotypes obtained by the gDNA method from a handful of donors, generation probabilities were computed with OLGA. TCRdb retrieved this table from immuneACCESS and kept in-frame rearrangements only. Not all clones are present; in checked studies, unresolved V genes account for under half, and no reason is known for the remainder. V and J calls and clone size are those listed in that table; D and trimming were worked out from the DNA. The sample table records a few million clones; roughly 92% of these occur just once. Over 0.12% of the sample goes to the ten largest clones.

Points on this clone: It lacks a known antigen. No base quality values were provided; no much bigger clone lies one nucleotide off.

Based on the germline V gene (reference sequence), the CDR1 and CDR2 sequences are LNHDA and SQIVND. The CDR3 has 15 amino acids, counting the end cysteine and phenylalanine. The entry retains the CDR3 DNA only, 45 bases that are in frame from base 1. V is cut back by 6 bases and J by 4 bases, with 8 bases in the junction unmatched. What the study reported, not specific to this receptor: Pairwise subsampling led to the expectation that sequencing depth would affect the degree of clonotype sharing among donors. Sharing across a few donors was observed for roughly 5% of naive CD4, about 3.2% of naive CD8, around 2.5% of memory CD4, and about 0.39% of memory CD8 clonotypes. Higher generation probabilities were observed for clonotypes shared by all four sorted-subset donors than for non-shared clonotypes. Estimated clonotype richness was generally larger for naive than for memory subsets. Because the study included a small number of donors, the genetic and exposure-history diversity represented was limited. Incomplete sequencing was indicated by rarefaction of sorted-subset datasets, despite the large sequencing depth. Only blood was sampled, and tissue TCR repertoires likely differ from those in blood.

The rearrangement combines TRBV19 with TRBJ2-3; a stretch of 9 junction bases matches TRBD1. Sequenced input: naive CD4+ T cells sorted from blood. The cell subset or site label here, explained by the study, means: CD45RA+ positively selected. The origin of this receptor is a man between 18 and 35 years old in good health. DNA sequence: TGTGCCAGTAGCCAACAGGGGGCGGTGGCAGATACGCAGTATTTT. It codes for CASSQQGAVADTQYF.